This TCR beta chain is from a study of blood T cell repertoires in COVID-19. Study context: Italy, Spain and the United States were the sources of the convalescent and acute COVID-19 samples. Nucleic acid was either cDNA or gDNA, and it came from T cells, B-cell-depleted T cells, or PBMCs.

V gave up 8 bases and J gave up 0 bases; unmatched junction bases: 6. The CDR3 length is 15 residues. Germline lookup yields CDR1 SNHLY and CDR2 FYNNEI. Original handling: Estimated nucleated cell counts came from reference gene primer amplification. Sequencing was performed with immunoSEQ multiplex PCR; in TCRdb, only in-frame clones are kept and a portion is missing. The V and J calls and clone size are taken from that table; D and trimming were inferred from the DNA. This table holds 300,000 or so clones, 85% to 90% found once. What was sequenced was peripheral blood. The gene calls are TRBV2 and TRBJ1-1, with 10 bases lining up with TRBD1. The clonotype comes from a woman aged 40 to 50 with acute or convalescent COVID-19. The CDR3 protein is CASCRQGALNTEAFF. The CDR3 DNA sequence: TGTGCCAGCTGTAGACAGGGGGCACTGAACACTGAAGCTTTCTTT.